What follows is one T cell receptor beta chain and its context. Its antigen remains unknown. Generated by immunoSEQ multiplex PCR, the TCRdb table keeps only in-frame clones and is missing some. The sample shows 99,000 or so clones, roughly nine tenths of them seen only once. V gave up 5 bases and J gave up 2 bases; unmatched junction bases: 7. The CDR3 has 15 amino acids. Germline V gene lookup returns CDR1 MNHEY and CDR2 SVGAGI. The entry originates in a study of graft-versus-host responses after intestinal transplantation. Regarding the study as a whole: Association was observed between peak circulating GvH clone levels and early post-transplant HvG declines.

The sequences come from unstimulated CD4+ T cells sorted from spleen or lymph node cells, collected before intestinal transplant. This chain links TRBV6-5 with TRBJ2-7, with 9 bases identical to TRBD1. The receptor comes from a human donor who received an intestinal transplant. The CDR3 DNA sequence: TGTGCCAGCAGTGCTCCGGGACAGGGCACCTACGAGCAGTACTTC. Translating it yields CASSAPGQGTYEQYF.